The rows below give T cell receptor beta chains drawn from one sample of a study of sequential checkpoint blockade in melanoma. Libraries were prepared by immunoSEQ multiplex PCR; TCRdb keeps only in-frame clonotypes and omits some of them. This repertoire shows roughly 30,000 clones, 82% found once; its top ten account for roughly 18%. This sample comprised CD8+ T cells sorted from blood (inferred from file names), obtained from a patient given nivolumab and ipilimumab in sequence. The receptors shown here come from a human donor with melanoma. Each CDR3 is given with its conserved first and last residue. D genes are given only for firm matches. Clone size is not always given. Where it is, it says once, few, many or a class for expanded clones.

v_call: TRBV4-1; cdr3_length: 14; j_call: TRBJ1-5; d_call: -; clone_size: -; cdr3_nt: TGCGCCAGCAGCCAAGTGGCGGGCAGTCAGCCCCAGCATTTT; cdr3_aa: CASSQVAGSQPQHF
v_call: TRBV25-1; cdr3_length: 14; j_call: TRBJ2-1; d_call: -; clone_size: -; cdr3_nt: TGTGCCAGCAGTGATCACAGGGCGAACAATGAGCAGTTCTTC; cdr3_aa: CASSDHRANNEQFF
v_call: TRBV18; cdr3_length: 17; j_call: TRBJ1-1; d_call: -; clone_size: -; cdr3_nt: TGTGCCAGCTCACCAAGGGCAGGGAAAGAGAGGAACACTGAAGCTTTCTTT; cdr3_aa: CASSPRAGKERNTEAFF
v_call: TRBV4-3; cdr3_length: 15; j_call: TRBJ2-5; d_call: TRBD2; clone_size: once; cdr3_nt: TGCGCCAGCAGCCCGATCCTAGCGGGGGGAGAGACCCAGTACTTC; cdr3_aa: CASSPILAGGETQYF
v_call: TRBV28; cdr3_length: 14; j_call: TRBJ2-1; d_call: TRBD1; clone_size: -; cdr3_nt: TGTGCCAGCAGTGGGGGACAGACATACAATGAGCAGTTCTTC; cdr3_aa: CASSGGQTYNEQFF
v_call: TRBV19; cdr3_length: 14; j_call: TRBJ1-2; d_call: TRBD1; clone_size: -; cdr3_nt: TGTGCCAGTAGGGTCCCGACAGGGAAGGATGGCTACACCTTC; cdr3_aa: CASRVPTGKDGYTF
v_call: TRBV5-6; cdr3_length: 14; j_call: TRBJ1-3; d_call: -; clone_size: -; cdr3_nt: TGTGCCAGCAGCTTGGGAGAGGCCGGAAACACCATATATTTT; cdr3_aa: CASSLGEAGNTIYF
v_call: TRBV2; cdr3_length: 13; j_call: TRBJ2-1; d_call: -; clone_size: -; cdr3_nt: TGTGCCAGCATAGGATCATCGAGGGATGAGCAGTTCTTC; cdr3_aa: CASIGSSRDEQFF
v_call: TRBV27; cdr3_length: 19; j_call: TRBJ1-2; d_call: TRBD1; clone_size: -; cdr3_nt: TGTGCCAGCAGTTTATCCCCCCTTACCGGACAGGGGGGACGATATGGCTACACCTTC; cdr3_aa: CASSLSPLTGQGGRYGYTF
v_call: TRBV5-4; cdr3_length: 14; j_call: TRBJ2-7; d_call: -; clone_size: -; cdr3_nt: TGTGCCAGCAGCTTGGGGCTGGCTCTCCACGAGCAGTACTTC; cdr3_aa: CASSLGLALHEQYF
v_call: TRBV19; cdr3_length: 18; j_call: TRBJ2-7; d_call: TRBD2; clone_size: -; cdr3_nt: TGTGCCAGTAGTTCCAGATACACTAGCGGGGGGGTCTCCTACGAGCAGTACTTC; cdr3_aa: CASSSRYTSGGVSYEQYF
v_call: TRBV6-1; cdr3_length: 15; j_call: TRBJ1-1; d_call: -; clone_size: few; cdr3_nt: TGTGCCAGCAGTCGAGCCCGGGGGGGGAACACTGAAGCTTTCTTT; cdr3_aa: CASSRARGGNTEAFF
v_call: TRBV10-3; cdr3_length: 13; j_call: TRBJ1-1; d_call: -; clone_size: -; cdr3_nt: TGTGCCATCAGTGAGTCCAGGGCACCTGAAGCTTTCTTT; cdr3_aa: CAISESRAPEAFF
v_call: TRBV16; cdr3_length: 16; j_call: TRBJ2-1; d_call: -; clone_size: -; cdr3_nt: TGTGCCAGCAGCCAATGGGTAGGGACTGGGTACAATGAGCAGTTCTTC; cdr3_aa: CASSQWVGTGYNEQFF
v_call: TRBV28; cdr3_length: 14; j_call: TRBJ2-7; d_call: TRBD2; clone_size: -; cdr3_nt: TGTGCCAGCAGTTTACCCGGGGGGGTTGGCGAGCAGTACTTC; cdr3_aa: CASSLPGGVGEQYF
v_call: TRBV4-1; cdr3_length: 15; j_call: TRBJ2-7; d_call: -; clone_size: -; cdr3_nt: TGCGCCAGCAGCCAAGATGGTGGGGGGATCTACGAGCAGTACTTC; cdr3_aa: CASSQDGGGIYEQYF
v_call: TRBV5-1; cdr3_length: 15; j_call: TRBJ2-7; d_call: -; clone_size: -; cdr3_nt: TGCGCCAGCAACTTGGCCCAGGGGACGAACTACGAGCAGTACTTC; cdr3_aa: CASNLAQGTNYEQYF
v_call: TRBV25-1; cdr3_length: 14; j_call: TRBJ1-1; d_call: -; clone_size: -; cdr3_nt: TGTGCCAGCAGTGAATATCAGAGAGGCACTGAAGCTTTCTTT; cdr3_aa: CASSEYQRGTEAFF
v_call: TRBV4-2; cdr3_length: 19; j_call: TRBJ2-7; d_call: TRBD2; clone_size: -; cdr3_nt: TGTGCCAGCAGCCAAGACCGGACTAGCGGGAGGCCCTTCTCCTACGAGCAGTACTTC; cdr3_aa: CASSQDRTSGRPFSYEQYF
v_call: TRBV30; cdr3_length: 15; j_call: TRBJ2-5; d_call: TRBD1; clone_size: few; cdr3_nt: TGTGCCTGGGACCGGGACAGGGGGTTCGGGGAGACCCAGTACTTC; cdr3_aa: CAWDRDRGFGETQYF
v_call: TRBV27; cdr3_length: 12; j_call: TRBJ2-7; d_call: -; clone_size: -; cdr3_nt: TGTGCCAGCACTTCAGGGGAGAGCGAGCAGTACTTC; cdr3_aa: CASTSGESEQYF